The 17 T cell receptor beta chains listed next were all sequenced from one sample in a study of T cells expressing NK-cell markers. TCRdb derives one entry per CDR3 protein from the 5' RACE reads, leaving out DNA. The sample has roughly 380,000 distinct CDR3 sequences; the top ten hold under 6.5%. The source material was blood T cells: a sorted CD56 or NKG2C T cell subset, CD4+ or CD8+ T cells, or bulk PBMC T cells (not recorded which). These receptors were obtained from a man between 18 and 69 years old in good health.

The V and J genes are TRBV5-1 and TRBJ2-1; lacking DNA, the TRBD1 call made by TCRdb goes unchecked. This CDR3 has 17 residues. CDR1 and CDR2 (germline): SGHRS, YFSETQ. The CDR3 loop reads CASSLSVLGQGGNEQFF.

CDR3 protein: CASSLDPVNTQYF. The gene calls are TRBV11-2 and TRBJ2-3; without DNA, the TCRdb call of TRBD1 cannot be checked. From germline, CDR1 is SGHAT and CDR2 FQNNGV. The CDR3 has 13 amino acids.

This chain connects TRBV7-9 to TRBJ2-7. The CDR3 contains 13 residues. Germline CDR1 SEHNR, CDR2 FQNEAQ (reference sequence). CDR3: CASSRDVAYEQYF.

The V gene is TRBV27, the J gene TRBJ1-6; TCRdb calls TRBD1, which cannot be checked without DNA. CDR1 and CDR2 (germline): MNHEY, SMNVEV (reference sequence). The CDR3 covers 15 residues. Here the CDR3 reads CASSLQGQLNSPLHF.

The V gene is TRBV5-1, the J gene TRBJ1-1; there is no DNA to check the TCRdb D call of TRBD1. CDR3 length: 14 amino acids. Germline lookup yields CDR1 SGHRS and CDR2 YFSETQ. Here the CDR3 reads CASSLGQGATEAFF.

V and J are TRBV19 and TRBJ1-1. The CDR3 consists of 15 residues. CDR1 is LNHDA and CDR2 is SQIVND in the germline V gene (reference sequence). The chain's CDR3 is CASSGERNEDTEAFF.

This sequence joins TRBV7-9 and TRBJ2-2. Germline CDR1 reads SEHNR; CDR2 reads FQNEAQ (reference sequence). This CDR3 has 12 residues. This CDR3 is CASSSGDRELFF.

The chain joins TRBV6-1 to TRBJ1-1; with no DNA, the TCRdb D assignment of TRBD1 cannot be verified. Germline CDR1 and CDR2: MNHNS and SASEGT. The CDR3 has 15 residues. The CDR3 spells CASRPRQGGNTEAFF.

The rearrangement joins TRBV20-1 to TRBJ2-5; there is no DNA to check the TCRdb D call of TRBD1. The CDR3 has 14 residues. The germline gives CDR1 DFQATT, CDR2 SNEGSKA (reference sequence). CDR3 loop: CSARVPGAGGTQYF.

V gene TRBV7-9 combines with J gene TRBJ1-6; there is no DNA to check the TCRdb D call of TRBD1. The CDR3 runs 15 residues. CDR1 and CDR2 from the germline V gene are SEHNR and FQNEAQ (reference sequence). CDR3 in amino acids: CASSPLGGGFSPLHF.

This sequence joins TRBV5-8 and TRBJ2-5; TCRdb lists TRBD2, though no DNA is available to test this call. The CDR3 has 13 residues. CDR1 is SGHTS, CDR2 YDEGEE, per germline. The CDR3 is CASSFTGSKTQYF. Full variable domain (missing parts from reference TRBV5-8 and TRBJ2-5): EAGVTQSPTHLIKTRGQQATLRCSPISGHTSVYWYQQALGLGLQFLLWYDEGEERNRGNFPPRFSGRQFPNYSSELNVNALELEDSALYLCASSFTGSKTQYFGPGTRLLVL.

CDR3 region: CSASRDLLREYF. The gene calls are TRBV20-1 and TRBJ2-7; checking the TCRdb D call of TRBD2 is not possible without DNA. Germline CDR1 and CDR2: DFQATT and SNEGSKA (reference sequence). This CDR3 comprises 12 residues.

This chain uses TRBV7-2 with TRBJ2-7; TCRdb returns TRBD1, unconfirmable since there is no DNA. The CDR3 totals 16 residues. Germline lookup yields CDR1 SGHTA and CDR2 FQGNSA. The CDR3 protein is CASSQESAAAGYEQYF. Complete variable domain (other parts from reference TRBV7-2 and TRBJ2-7): GAGVSQSPSNKVTEKGKDVELRCDPISGHTALYWYRQSLGQGLEFLIYFQGNSAPDKSGLPSDRFSAERTGGSVSTLTIQRTQQEDSAVYLCASSQESAAAGYEQYFGPGTRLTVT.

The rearrangement uses TRBV20-1 and TRBJ2-3; as DNA is missing, the TRBD2 call by TCRdb cannot be tested. The CDR3 loop spans 14 amino acids. Germline CDR1 reads DFQATT; CDR2 reads SNEGSKA (reference sequence). The CDR3 loop is CSARVAGDHDTQYF.

The chain carries TRBV20-1 and TRBJ2-3; TCRdb names TRBD2, which stays unverified in the absence of DNA. The CDR3 totals 16 residues. The V gene's germline CDR1 is DFQATT and CDR2 SNEGSKA (reference sequence). CDR3 sequence reads: CSAKASRGLAEDTQYF.

The chain couples TRBV5-6 to TRBJ1-2. Germline assignment: CDR1 SGHDT and CDR2 YYEEEE. CDR3 length equals 14 residues. CDR3 sequence reads: CASSLGVVLVGYTF.

J is TRBJ1-6 and V is TRBV12-3 or TRBV12-4. The CDR3 consists of 16 residues. The CDR3 reads CASSYSGTDLNSPLHF.